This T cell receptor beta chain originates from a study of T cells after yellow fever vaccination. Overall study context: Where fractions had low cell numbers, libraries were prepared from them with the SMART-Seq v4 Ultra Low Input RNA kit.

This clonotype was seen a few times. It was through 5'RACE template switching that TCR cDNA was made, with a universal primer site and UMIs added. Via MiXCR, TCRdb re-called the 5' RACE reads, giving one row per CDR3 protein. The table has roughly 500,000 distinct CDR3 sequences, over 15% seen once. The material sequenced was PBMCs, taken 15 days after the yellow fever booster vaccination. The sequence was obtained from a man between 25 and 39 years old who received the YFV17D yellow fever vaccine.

DNA of the CDR3: TGTGCCAGCAGCTTCAGGGACAGGGGGCCGGGACAGCCCCAGCATTTT. Translated, it gives CASSFRDRGPGQPQHF. The V and J genes are TRBV5-5 and TRBJ1-5, with 12 bases matching TRBD1. The germline V gene has CDR1 SGHKS and CDR2 YYEKEE (reference sequence). This CDR3 is 16 amino acids long. Germline trimming cut 2 bases from V and 7 bases from J; bases unmatched to any gene: 7.